The clone carrying this T cell receptor (beta chain) was found a few times. The antigen is not known. This sample was taken from a study of T-cell memory formation after mild COVID-19. Study in general: TCR clusters were mostly confined to one donor each.

V was clipped by 6 bases and J by 5 bases; unmatched bases: 18. Germline assignment: CDR1 DFQATT and CDR2 SNEGSKA (reference sequence). This CDR3 spans 16 amino acids. Using its own MiXCR run on the 5' RACE reads, TCRdb lists one record per CDR3 protein. The data contain hundreds of thousands of distinct CDR3 sequences, 28% of them singletons. General observations from the study: Clones shrinking from day 15 to 85 showed even CD4/CD8 mixes; later expanders tilted CD4+. Clones from the second wave (peaking day 37) had unconfirmed SARS-CoV-2 specificity.

The sequenced material came from PBMCs or a T cell subset sorted from them (not recorded which). This TCR was recovered from an adult woman who had mild COVID-19 (a few samples of this study predate the infection). Cell type and time point are not known. The chain is built from TRBV20-1 and TRBJ1-1; 7 positions agree with TRBD1. The CDR3 protein is CSAPQRQGGGGTEAFF. The CDR3 DNA reads as TGCAGTGCCCCCCAGCGACAGGGTGGTGGAGGGACTGAAGCTTTCTTT.